The 2 T cell receptor beta chains below come from one sample, sequenced in a study of long-term antiretroviral therapy in people with HIV. Survey-level immunoSEQ v3.0 assays were run. The data were produced by immunoSEQ multiplex PCR, yet TCRdb's version contains in-frame clones alone and is incomplete. The data hold about 30,000 clones, with 85% to 95% observed a single time. Sample: unsorted PBMCs, taken almost 6.7 years after starting antiretroviral therapy. Receptor source: a woman aged 40-49 years with HIV.

V and J are TRBV6-5 and TRBJ1-6; the D is unclear. The V gene lost 6 bases and the J gene lost 5 bases, with 11 bases spanning the gap. The germline V gene has CDR1 MNHEY and CDR2 SVGAGI. This CDR3 spans 14 amino acids. CDR3 coding DNA: TGTGCCAGCAGCGGACGGTCGGATAATTCACCCCTCCACTTT. Amino acids: CASSGRSDNSPLHF.

The chain carries TRBV4-3 and TRBJ1-1; a possible D gene is TRBD1 (6 bases). Germline V gives CDR1 LGHNA, CDR2 YSLEER. This CDR3 is built from 14 residues. Trimming cost V 4 bases and J 5 bases, with 14 bases left between them. Written as DNA, the CDR3 is TGCGCCAGCAGCCCGTGGACAGAGGGAACTGAAGCTTTCTTT. Translated: CASSPWTEGTEAFF.